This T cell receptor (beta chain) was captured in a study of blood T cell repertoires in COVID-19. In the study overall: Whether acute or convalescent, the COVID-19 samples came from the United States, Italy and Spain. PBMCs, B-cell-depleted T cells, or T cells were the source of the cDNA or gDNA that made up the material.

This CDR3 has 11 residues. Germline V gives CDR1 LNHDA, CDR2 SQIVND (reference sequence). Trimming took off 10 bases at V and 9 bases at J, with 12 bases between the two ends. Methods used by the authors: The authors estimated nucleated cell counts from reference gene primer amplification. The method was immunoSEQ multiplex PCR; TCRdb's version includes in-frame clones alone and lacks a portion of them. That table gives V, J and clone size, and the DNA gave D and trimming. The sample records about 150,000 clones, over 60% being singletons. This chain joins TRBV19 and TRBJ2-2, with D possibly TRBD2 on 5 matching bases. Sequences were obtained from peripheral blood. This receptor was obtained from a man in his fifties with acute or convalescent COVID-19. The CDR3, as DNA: TGTGCCACCGCTACCGGGAGGGAGCTGTTTTTT. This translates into CATATGRELFF.